This T cell receptor (beta chain) derives from a study of response to subunit inactivated influenza vaccine. Study-level results: Authors suggested each seasonal influenza vaccination recruits few new T cells.

Comment on this clonotype: Its specificity is not known.

Trimming cost V 0 bases and J 1 base, with 11 bases left between them. CDR3 length: 15 residues. CDR1 and CDR2 from the germline V gene are GTSNPN and SVGIG (reference sequence). TCRdb re-analysed the RT-PCR reads in MiXCR, keeping a single row per CDR3 protein. The sample consists of almost 250,000 distinct CDR3 sequences, 12% of them appearing once. Here the sequenced sample was non-naive T cells sorted from PBMCs, taken 14 days before vaccination. The rearrangement uses TRBV30 and TRBJ2-3; TRBD2 might be the D (6 bases). The sequence was collected from a man over 45 who received an inactivated influenza vaccine. In DNA, the CDR3 is TGTGCCTGGAGTGTAGGAGGGTTCGGCACAGATACGCAGTATTTT. It encodes CAWSVGGFGTDTQYF.